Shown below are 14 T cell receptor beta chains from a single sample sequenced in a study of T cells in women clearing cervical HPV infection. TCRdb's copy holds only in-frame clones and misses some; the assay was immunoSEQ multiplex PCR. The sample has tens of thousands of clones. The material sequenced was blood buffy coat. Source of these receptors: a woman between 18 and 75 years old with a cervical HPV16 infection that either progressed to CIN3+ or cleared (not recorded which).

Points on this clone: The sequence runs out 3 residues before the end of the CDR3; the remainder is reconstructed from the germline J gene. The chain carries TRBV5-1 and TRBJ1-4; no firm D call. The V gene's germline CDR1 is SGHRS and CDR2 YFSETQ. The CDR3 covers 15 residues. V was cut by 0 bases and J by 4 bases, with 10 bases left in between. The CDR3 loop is CASSLERVYNEKLFF. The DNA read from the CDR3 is TGCGCCAGCAGCTTGGAGAGGGTCTATAATGAAAAA.

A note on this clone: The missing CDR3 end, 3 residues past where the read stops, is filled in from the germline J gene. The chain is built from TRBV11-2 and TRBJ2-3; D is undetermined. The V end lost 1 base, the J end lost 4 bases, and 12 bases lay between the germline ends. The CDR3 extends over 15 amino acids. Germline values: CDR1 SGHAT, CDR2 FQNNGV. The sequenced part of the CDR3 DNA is TGTGCCAGCAGCTTAGGTTCCTACCCGGCAGATACG. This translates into CASSLGSYPADT. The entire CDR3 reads CASSLGSYPADTQYF.

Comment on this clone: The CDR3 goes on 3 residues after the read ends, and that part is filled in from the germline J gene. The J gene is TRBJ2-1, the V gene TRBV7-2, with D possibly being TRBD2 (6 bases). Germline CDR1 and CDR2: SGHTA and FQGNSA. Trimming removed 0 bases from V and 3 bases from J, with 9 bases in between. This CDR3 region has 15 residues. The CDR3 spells CASSLAGGFYNEQFF. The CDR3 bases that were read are TGTGCCAGCAGCTTAGCGGGGGGTTTCTACAATGAG. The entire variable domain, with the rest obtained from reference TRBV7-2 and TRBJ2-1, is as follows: GAGVSQSPSNKVTEKGKDVELRCDPISGHTALYWYRQSLGQGLEFLIYFQGNSAPDKSGLPSDRFSAERTGGSVSTLTIQRTQQEDSAVYLCASSLAGGFYNEQFFGPGTRLTVL.

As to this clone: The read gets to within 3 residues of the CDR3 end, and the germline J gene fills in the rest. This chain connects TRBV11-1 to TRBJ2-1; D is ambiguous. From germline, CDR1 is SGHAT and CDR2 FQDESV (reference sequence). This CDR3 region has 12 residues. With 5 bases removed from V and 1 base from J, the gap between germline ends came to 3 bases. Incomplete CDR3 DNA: TGTGCCAGCAGCCGTTCCTACAATGAG. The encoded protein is CASSRSYNE. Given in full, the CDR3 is CASSRSYNEQFF. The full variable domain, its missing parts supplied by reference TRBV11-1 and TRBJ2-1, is EAEVAQSPRYKITEKSQAVAFWCDPISGHATLYWYRQILGQGPELLVQFQDESVVDDSQLPKDRFSAERLKGVDSTLKIQPAELGDSAMYLCASSRSYNEQFFGPGTRLTVL.

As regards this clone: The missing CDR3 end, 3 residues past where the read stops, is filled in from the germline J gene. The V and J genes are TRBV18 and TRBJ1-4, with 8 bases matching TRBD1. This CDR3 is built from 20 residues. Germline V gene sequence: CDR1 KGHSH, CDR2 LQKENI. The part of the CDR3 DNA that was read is TGTGCCAGCTCACGCCCCCCTTCCGGGACAGGAAACTCTGGGGCCAACGTA. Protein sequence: CASSRPPSGTGNSGANV. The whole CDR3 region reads CASSRPPSGTGNSGANVLFF.

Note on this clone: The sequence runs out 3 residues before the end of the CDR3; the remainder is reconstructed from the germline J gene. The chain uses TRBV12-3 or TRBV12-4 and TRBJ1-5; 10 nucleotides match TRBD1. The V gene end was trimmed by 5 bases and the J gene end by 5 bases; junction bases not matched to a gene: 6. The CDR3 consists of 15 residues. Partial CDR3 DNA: TGTGCCAGCAGTCTAGACAGGGGGCTTTATCAGCCC. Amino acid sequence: CASSLDRGLYQP. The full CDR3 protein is CASSLDRGLYQPQHF.

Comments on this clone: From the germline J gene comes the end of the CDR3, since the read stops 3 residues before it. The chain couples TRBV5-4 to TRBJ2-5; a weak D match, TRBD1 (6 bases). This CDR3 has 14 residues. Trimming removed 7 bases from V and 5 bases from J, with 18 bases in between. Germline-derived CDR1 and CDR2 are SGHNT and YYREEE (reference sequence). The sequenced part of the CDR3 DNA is TGTGCCAGCCGCCCGACAGGACTGCCCGAGACC. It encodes CASRPTGLPET. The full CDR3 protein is CASRPTGLPETQYF.

The CDR3 region is CARLAGRSSYEQYF. CDR3 bases read: TGTGCCAGATTAGCGGGGAGGAGCTCCTACGAG. This chain connects TRBV27 to TRBJ2-7; 8 positions match TRBD2. The sequenced fragment ends 3 residues before the CDR3 boundary, so the rest is inferred from the germline J gene. There are 14 residues in the CDR3. Germline CDR1 and CDR2: MNHEY and SMNVEV (reference sequence). V dropped 9 bases and J dropped 0; count of bases not matched to a gene: 7.

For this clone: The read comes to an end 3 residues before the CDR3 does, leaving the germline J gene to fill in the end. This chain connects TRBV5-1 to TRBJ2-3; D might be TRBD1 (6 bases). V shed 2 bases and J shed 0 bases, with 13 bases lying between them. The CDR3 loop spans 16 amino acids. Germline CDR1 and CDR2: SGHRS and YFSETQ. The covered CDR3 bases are TGCGCCAGCAGCTTTTTACAGGGTGGGAGCACAGATACG. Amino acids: CASSFLQGGSTDT. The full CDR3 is CASSFLQGGSTDTQYF. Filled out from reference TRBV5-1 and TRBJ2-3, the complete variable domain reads KAGVTQTPRYLIKTRGQQVTLSCSPISGHRSVSWYQQTPGQGLQFLFEYFSETQRNKGNFPGRFSGRQFSNSRSEMNVSTLELGDSALYLCASSFLQGGSTDTQYFGPGTRLTVL.

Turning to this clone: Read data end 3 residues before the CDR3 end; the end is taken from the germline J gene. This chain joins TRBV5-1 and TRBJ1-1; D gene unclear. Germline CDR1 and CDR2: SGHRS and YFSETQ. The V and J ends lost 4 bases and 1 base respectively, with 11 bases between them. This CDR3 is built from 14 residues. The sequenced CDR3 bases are TGCGCCAGCAGCCACCGATCAGAGAACACTGAA. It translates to CASSHRSENTE. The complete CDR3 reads CASSHRSENTEAFF.

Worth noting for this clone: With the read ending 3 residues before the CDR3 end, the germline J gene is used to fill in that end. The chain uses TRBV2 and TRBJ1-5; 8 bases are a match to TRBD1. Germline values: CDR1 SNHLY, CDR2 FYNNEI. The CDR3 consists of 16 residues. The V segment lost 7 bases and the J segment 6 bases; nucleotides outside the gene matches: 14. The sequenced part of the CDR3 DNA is TGTGCCAGCACAGTCGGACAGGGATGGAATCCTCAGCCC. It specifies CASTVGQGWNPQP. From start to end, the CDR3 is CASTVGQGWNPQPQHF.

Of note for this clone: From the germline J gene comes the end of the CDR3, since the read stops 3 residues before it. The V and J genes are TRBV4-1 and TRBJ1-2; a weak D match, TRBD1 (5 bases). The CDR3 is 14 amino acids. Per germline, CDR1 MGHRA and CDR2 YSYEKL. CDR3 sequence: CASSQDRGAGGYTF. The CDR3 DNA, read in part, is TGCGCCAGCAGCCAAGATCGAGGGGCCGGAGGC.

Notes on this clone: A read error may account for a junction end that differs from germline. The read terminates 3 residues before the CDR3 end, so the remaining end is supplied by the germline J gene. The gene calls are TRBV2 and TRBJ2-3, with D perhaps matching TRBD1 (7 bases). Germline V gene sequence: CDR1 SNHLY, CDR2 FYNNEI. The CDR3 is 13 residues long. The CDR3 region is CASSDRGAETQYF. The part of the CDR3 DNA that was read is TGTGCCAGCAGTGACAGGGGGGCAGAGACG.

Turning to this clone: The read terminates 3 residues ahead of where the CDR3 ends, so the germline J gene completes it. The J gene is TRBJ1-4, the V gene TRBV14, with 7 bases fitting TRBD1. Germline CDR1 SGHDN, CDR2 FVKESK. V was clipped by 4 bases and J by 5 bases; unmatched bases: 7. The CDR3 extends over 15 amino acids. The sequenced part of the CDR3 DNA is TGTGCCAGCAGCCCCGGGGACAGAACGAATGAAAAA. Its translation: CASSPGDRTNEK. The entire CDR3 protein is CASSPGDRTNEKLFF.